Listed below are T cell receptor beta chains from one sample, sequenced in a study of shared clonotypes between healthy human individuals. The table came from immunoSEQ multiplex PCR; TCRdb's copy has only in-frame clones and leaves some out. Of under 650,000 clones detected, around 96% appear once; the ten largest clones hold 0.055% to 0.075%. Sequencing was carried out using naive CD4+ T cells sorted from blood. All receptors derive from a woman in her twenties or thirties in good health. The CDR3 runs from the conserved cysteine through the conserved F or W. D genes are given only for firm matches. Clone size is stated in some rows and not others, as once, few, many or a class when expanded.

D gene,clone size,V gene,J gene,CDR3 protein,CDR3 DNA
-,-,TRBV11-2,TRBJ2-7,CASSAGSYEQYF,TGTGCCAGCAGCGCAGGGTCCTACGAGCAGTACTTC
-,-,TRBV27,TRBJ2-6,CASSLERHPGANVLTF,TGTGCCAGCAGTTTAGAAAGACACCCTGGGGCCAACGTCCTGACTTTC
-,-,TRBV29-1,TRBJ1-1,CSVVQSATEAFF,TGCAGCGTTGTCCAGTCCGCCACTGAAGCTTTCTTT
-,-,TRBV5-1,TRBJ1-2,CASSFAGQKIYGYTF,TGCGCCAGCAGCTTCGCGGGGCAAAAGATCTATGGCTACACCTTC
-,-,TRBV29-1,TRBJ2-1,CSVSQREAYNEQFF,TGCAGCGTTTCCCAAAGGGAGGCCTACAATGAGCAGTTCTTC
-,-,TRBV11-2,TRBJ2-1,CASSLAASTDSYNEQFF,TGTGCCAGCAGCTTAGCCGCTTCGACTGATTCCTACAATGAGCAGTTCTTC
-,-,TRBV28,TRBJ1-2,CASRVDSDYGYTF,TGTGCCAGCAGAGTGGACAGCGACTATGGCTACACCTTC
-,-,TRBV7-3,TRBJ2-7,CASSLDRSYEQYF,TGTGCCAGCAGCTTGGACAGATCCTACGAGCAGTACTTC
-,-,TRBV6-5,TRBJ2-3,CASSYRRGRDTQYF,TGTGCCAGCAGTTACCGACGTGGAAGGGATACGCAGTATTTT
TRBD1,-,TRBV28,TRBJ1-5,CASLGTVSNQPQHF,TGTGCCAGCCTAGGGACAGTTAGCAATCAGCCCCAGCATTTT
TRBD1,-,TRBV23-1,TRBJ2-5,CASSQSSGQGNRGTQYF,TGCGCCAGCAGTCAATCGTCGGGACAGGGGAATAGGGGGACCCAGTACTTC
-,-,TRBV18,TRBJ1-5,CASSPGAGNQPQHF,TGTGCCAGCTCACCGGGCGCGGGCAATCAGCCCCAGCATTTT
-,once,TRBV5-4,TRBJ2-7,CASSSQSNYEQYF,TGTGCCAGCAGCTCGCAGTCCAACTACGAGCAGTACTTC
-,once,TRBV10-1,TRBJ2-1,CASSEVGQGPHNEQFF,TGCGCCAGCAGTGAGGTAGGACAAGGACCACACAATGAGCAGTTCTTC
-,-,TRBV18,TRBJ2-2,CASSSYTGELFF,TGTGCCAGCTCATCCTACACCGGGGAGCTGTTTTTT
TRBD2,-,TRBV6-6,TRBJ2-7,CASRPSTSGGTYEQYF,TGTGCCAGCAGGCCATCAACTAGCGGGGGAACCTACGAGCAGTACTTC
-,-,TRBV5-1,TRBJ2-3,CASSAESDTQYF,TGCGCCAGCAGCGCGGAATCAGATACGCAGTATTTT
TRBD2,-,TRBV7-6,TRBJ2-5,CASSTGGSRETQYF,TGTGCCAGCAGCACGGGAGGGAGTAGGGAGACCCAGTACTTC
-,-,TRBV25-1,TRBJ1-1,CASSVSGAVAEAFF,TGTGCCAGCAGTGTGTCGGGGGCCGTTGCTGAAGCTTTCTTT
-,-,TRBV5-4,TRBJ2-7,CASSLTEAAYEQYF,TGTGCCAGCAGCCTAACAGAAGCCGCCTACGAGCAGTACTTC
-,-,TRBV19,TRBJ2-7,CASSPTPLQAYEQYF,TGTGCCAGTAGTCCCACCCCTTTACAAGCCTACGAGCAGTACTTC